This entry is about one T cell receptor (beta chain). What it recognizes is unknown. A second roughly 6 to 11 cycle PCR used barcoded and J-beta primers. Every sample produced at least 2.5 million CDR3-containing paired-end reads. MiXCR, applied by TCRdb to the 5' RACE reads, yields one record per CDR3 protein. The sample includes hundreds of thousands of distinct CDR3 sequences, 40% to 65% of them seen just once. This entry comes from a study of blood T cells in healthy people across ages. Findings and limits, study-wide: No conclusive comparison of naive versus antigen-experienced cells was possible with unsorted PBMCs. Fewer expanded clones and more diversity marked long-lived versus aged donors.

The V gene's germline CDR1 is LGHNA and CDR2 YNFKEQ. The CDR3 loop spans 17 amino acids. The J segment lost 4 bases and the V segment lost 0 bases, leaving 4 bases of the junction unmatched. PBMCs, at least 6 million per sample, were isolated. The receptor comes from a woman of 80 years or more in good health. The chain carries TRBV4-2 and TRBJ2-2, with 11 bases matching TRBD2. Sequencing was done on a sample of blood. In DNA, the CDR3 is TGTGCCAGCAGCCAAGATAGCGGGAGGGTCCCCACCGGGGAGCTGTTTTTT. The encoded protein is CASSQDSGRVPTGELFF.